This is a list of T cell receptor beta chains from one sample in a study of blood T cells in healthy people across ages. MiXCR, run by TCRdb on the 5' RACE reads, gives a single entry per CDR3 protein. Of about a million distinct CDR3 sequences in the sample, roughly 51% are singletons; the top ten hold 20% to 25%. Sequences were obtained from blood. These TCRs come from a woman in her fifties or sixties in good health. The CDR3 runs from the conserved cysteine through the conserved F or W. The order of the fields is D gene, V gene, J gene, clone size, CDR3 protein, CDR3 DNA. The D gene is left open where the match is weak. Size tells how often a clone was seen (once, few, many) or the class of an expanded clone, and some rows leave it out.

.	TRBV29-1	TRBJ1-1	.	CSVDGLGAEAFF	TGCAGCGTTGATGGGCTTGGCGCTGAAGCTTTCTTT
.	TRBV7-3	TRBJ1-4	.	CASGPRVGLNEKLFF	TGTGCCAGCGGACCGAGAGTGGGGCTTAATGAAAAACTGTTTTTT
.	TRBV20-1	TRBJ2-1	.	CSASSAFNEQFF	TGCAGTGCTAGCTCAGCTTTCAATGAGCAGTTCTTC
.	TRBV5-1	TRBJ2-6	many	CASSVQSGANVLTF	TGCGCCAGCAGCGTACAATCTGGGGCCAACGTCCTGACTTTC
.	TRBV7-3	TRBJ2-5	.	CASGLMGETQYF	TGTGCCAGCGGACTCATGGGAGAGACCCAGTACTTC
.	TRBV4-1	TRBJ2-7	.	CASSQATGPPTGYEQYF	TGCGCCAGCAGCCAAGCAACCGGACCTCCCACGGGCTACGAGCAGTACTTC
TRBD1	TRBV7-9	TRBJ2-5	few	CASSLARTGPFQETQYF	TGTGCCAGCAGCTTAGCCCGGACAGGGCCCTTCCAAGAGACCCAGTACTTC
TRBD1	TRBV7-9	TRBJ2-5	.	CASSRTGGSRETQYF	TGTGCCAGCAGCCGCACAGGGGGATCTAGAGAGACCCAGTACTTC
TRBD2	TRBV15	TRBJ2-1	.	CATSYPGLAGGNYNEQFF	TGTGCCACCAGCTACCCGGGACTAGCGGGAGGGAACTACAATGAGCAGTTCTTC
.	TRBV7-9	TRBJ2-4	few	CASSLGAWRALAKNIQYF	TGTGCCAGCAGCTTAGGAGCATGGCGAGCGCTAGCCAAAAACATTCAGTACTTC
.	TRBV20-1	TRBJ1-2	once	CSAPRPGINYGYTF	TGCAGTGCTCCCCGACCTGGGATTAACTATGGCTACACCTTC
.	TRBV6-4	TRBJ2-5	.	CASSDRTGTQYF	TGTGCCAGCAGTGACCGGACCGGGACCCAGTACTTC
.	TRBV10-2	TRBJ2-3	.	CASSEEGEDTQYF	TGCGCCAGCAGTGAGGAAGGGGAAGATACGCAGTATTTT
.	TRBV7-2	TRBJ1-2	few	CASSLGGAQGNYGYTF	TGTGCCAGCAGCTTAGGAGGGGCGCAGGGTAACTATGGCTACACCTTC